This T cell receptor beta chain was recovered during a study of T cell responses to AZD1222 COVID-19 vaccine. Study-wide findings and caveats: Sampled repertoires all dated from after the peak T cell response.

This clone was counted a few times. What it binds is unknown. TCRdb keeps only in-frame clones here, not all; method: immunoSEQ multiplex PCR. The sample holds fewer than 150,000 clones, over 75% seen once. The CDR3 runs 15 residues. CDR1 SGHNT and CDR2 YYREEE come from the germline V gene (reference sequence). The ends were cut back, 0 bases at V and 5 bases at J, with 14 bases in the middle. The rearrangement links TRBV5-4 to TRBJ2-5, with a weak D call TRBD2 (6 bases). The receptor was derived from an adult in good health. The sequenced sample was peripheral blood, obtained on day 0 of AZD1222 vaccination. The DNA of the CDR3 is TGTGCCAGCAGCTTGGACCCCGGGCGGGACGAGACCCAGTACTTC. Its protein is CASSLDPGRDETQYF.